This T cell receptor beta chain was sequenced during a study of cytomegalovirus exposure and HLA in healthy donors. Looking at the study overall: Among about 179 million T cells, an earlier analysis found 90 million to 130 million unique TCR beta sequences.

Vbeta (60) and Jbeta (13) primers were used in the PCR. Only in-frame clones appear in the TCRdb table, and some are missing; sequencing was by immunoSEQ multiplex PCR. Among under 150,000 clones, approximately 87% were seen once, and the ten largest hold less than 2%. General observations from the study: One variant, a missense change in DCLRE1C, was linked in a later analysis to TCR beta V- and J-gene trimming. Overall, 164 TCR beta chains were annotated as cytomegalovirus-associated. Immune exposure data for these donors was limited to CMV serostatus.

In regard to this clone: The antigen remains unidentified.

V gave up 2 bases and J gave up 6 bases; unmatched junction bases: 11. There are 16 residues in the CDR3. In germline, CDR1 is SGHRS, CDR2 YFSETQ. The V gene is TRBV5-1, the J gene TRBJ2-7, with TRBD1 matching 10 bases. This receptor was identified in a man aged 40-55 years in good health and CMV-seronegative. Input material: PBMCs. CDR3 nucleotides: TGCGCCAGCAGCTTAAACTACCGGGGGACAGGGGTCGAGCAGTACTTC. It encodes CASSLNYRGTGVEQYF. The full variable domain, with the rest looked up from reference TRBV5-1 and TRBJ2-7, is KAGVTQTPRYLIKTRGQQVTLSCSPISGHRSVSWYQQTPGQGLQFLFEYFSETQRNKGNFPGRFSGRQFSNSRSEMNVSTLELGDSALYLCASSLNYRGTGVEQYFGPGTRLTVT.